This TCR beta chain was observed in a study of cytomegalovirus exposure and HLA in healthy donors. CDR1 and CDR2 (germline): SGHTS, YDEGEE. V was clipped by 3 bases and J by 4 bases; unmatched bases: 7. The CDR3 sequence is 17 residues long. This PCR relied on a set of 60 Vbeta primers and 13 Jbeta primers. Generated by immunoSEQ multiplex PCR, the TCRdb table keeps only in-frame clones and is missing some. Altogether 70,000 to 95,000 clones are present, 62% being singletons, with the ten largest covering around 5.5%. Sequenced input: PBMCs. The J gene is TRBJ1-4, the V gene TRBV5-8; 12 nucleotides line up with TRBD1. The sequence was collected from a woman aged 30 to 39 in good health and CMV-seropositive. This CDR3 is CASSSGQGAQSNEKLFF. The CDR3 DNA reads TGTGCCAGCAGCTCGGGACAGGGGGCGCAAAGTAATGAAAAACTGTTTTTT.